The present TCR beta chain was sequenced within a study of blood T cell repertoires in COVID-19 (TCRdb year 2020). About the full investigation: Collaborator samples came from the United States, Italy and Spain and covered acute and convalescent phases of COVID-19. HLA class I and class II types, where available, came from metadata supplied by the sample provider rather than from assay-based typing. A de-identified subject ID, COVID-19 status, age in years and sex were almost always included in the sample metadata. The prospective study material was composed of cDNA or gDNA derived from T cells, B-cell-depleted T cells, or PBMCs. The dataset comprised deeply sampled blood TCRbeta repertoires from subjects exposed to, actively infected with, or recovered from COVID-19. The repertoires were made available in a free public database intended to serve as a resource for research on the immune response to SARS-CoV-2. The samples were drawn from the first 160 participants of the ongoing ImmuneRACE study and from 1,254 subjects provided by 6 global collaborators.

The immunoSEQ Assay, a bias-controlled multiplex PCR, was used to amplify TCRbeta CDR3 regions from genomic DNA. The authors processed their data as follows. The number of nucleated cells in each sample was estimated by amplification of reference gene primers within the assay. To quantify the absolute abundance of each unique TCRbeta CDR3 rearrangement, sequence reads were collapsed and filtered. For each sample, productive Simpson clonality was calculated by taking the square root of Simpson's diversity index across productive rearrangements. TCRdb mirrors the immuneACCESS table, restricted to in-frame sequences. Some clones are absent from its copies; in checked studies, under half trace to an unresolved V gene, and the reason for the others is unknown. The V and J calls and clone size come from that table; D and trimming were worked out from the DNA. This sample lists 260,000 or so clones; 88% were detected once. Of the sample, about 8.5% is held by the ten largest clones.

The collaborating institutions used their own protocols to collect whole blood in K2EDTA tubes. For TCRbeta analysis, collaborators shipped samples as frozen whole blood, isolated PBMCs, or DNA extracted from either of those sample types. Overall study results and their limits: How much clinical and demographic metadata was included differed by source and by participant, and the metadata was provided uncurated.

The germline V gene provides CDR1 ENHRY and CDR2 SYGVKD. The CDR3 numbers 14 residues from cysteine through phenylalanine. Of the read, only the CDR3 DNA is kept; its 42 bases are in frame from base 1. V loses 0 bases at its end and J loses 9 bases; junction bases beyond the gene matches: 6. This clone was recorded a few times. Its antigen specificity is not known. It has no much larger one-base neighbor in the sample; base qualities were not kept. The sequence is built from TRBV10-3 and TRBJ2-5, with TRBD2 matching 8 junction bases. This sequence originates from a man between 18 and 29 years old with active or convalescent COVID-19. Sample: peripheral blood. The nucleotides read TGTGCCATCAGTGAGTCTAGTAGCGGGGCGTCCCAGTACTTC. Its coded protein is CAISESSSGASQYF.